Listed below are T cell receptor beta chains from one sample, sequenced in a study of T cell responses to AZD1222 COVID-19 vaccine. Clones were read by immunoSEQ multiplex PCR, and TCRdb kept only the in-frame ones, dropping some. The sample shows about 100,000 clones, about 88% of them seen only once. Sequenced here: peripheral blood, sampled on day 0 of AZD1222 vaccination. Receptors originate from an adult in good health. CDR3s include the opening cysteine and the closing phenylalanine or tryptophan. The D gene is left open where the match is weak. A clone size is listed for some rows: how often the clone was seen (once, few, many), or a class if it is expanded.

CDR3 DNA: TGTGCCATCAGTGAGAACGACAGAGCCTACTTTAATACGCAGTATTTT
CDR3 protein: CAISENDRAYFNTQYF
D gene: -
V gene: TRBV10-3
clone size: few
J gene: TRBJ2-3

CDR3 DNA: TGTGCCAGCACCTCTCAAGAGGTACCCTATGGCTACACCTTC
CDR3 protein: CASTSQEVPYGYTF
D gene: -
V gene: TRBV7-9
clone size: -
J gene: TRBJ1-2

CDR3 DNA: TGTGCCTGGAACTCAAAAACCAATAATTCACCCCTCCACTTT
CDR3 protein: CAWNSKTNNSPLHF
D gene: -
V gene: TRBV30
clone size: -
J gene: TRBJ1-6

CDR3 DNA: TGTGCCAGCCAAGACAGCGGGTACCCACCTGAGCAGTACTTC
CDR3 protein: CASQDSGYPPEQYF
D gene: -
V gene: TRBV6-5
clone size: -
J gene: TRBJ2-7

CDR3 DNA: TGTGCCAGCAGCTTAGGGACAGGCTATGGCTACACCTTC
CDR3 protein: CASSLGTGYGYTF
D gene: TRBD1
V gene: TRBV7-9
clone size: -
J gene: TRBJ1-2

CDR3 DNA: TGTGCCAGCAGTTCTTCTAGCAATCAGCCCCAGCATTTT
CDR3 protein: CASSSSSNQPQHF
D gene: -
V gene: TRBV7-9
clone size: -
J gene: TRBJ1-5

CDR3 DNA: TGTGCCAGCAGCACGGGACAGGCCCAAGAGACCCAGTACTTC
CDR3 protein: CASSTGQAQETQYF
D gene: TRBD1
V gene: TRBV7-3
clone size: -
J gene: TRBJ2-5

CDR3 DNA: TGTGCCAGCAGCTTAGCAGGGGACGAGCAGTACTTC
CDR3 protein: CASSLAGDEQYF
D gene: -
V gene: TRBV7-9
clone size: -
J gene: TRBJ2-7

CDR3 DNA: TGTGCCAGCAGTCCCTGGGGAGGGGAGGTTGGCTACACCTTC
CDR3 protein: CASSPWGGEVGYTF
D gene: -
V gene: TRBV27
clone size: -
J gene: TRBJ1-2

CDR3 DNA: TGTGCCAGCAGCCGGACAGGGGGTCGAGGAGAGCAGTACTTC
CDR3 protein: CASSRTGGRGEQYF
D gene: TRBD1
V gene: TRBV11-3
clone size: few
J gene: TRBJ2-7

CDR3 DNA: TGTGCCAGTAGTATCCAGGGAAGTAATGAAAAACTGTTTTTT
CDR3 protein: CASSIQGSNEKLFF
D gene: -
V gene: TRBV19
clone size: -
J gene: TRBJ1-4

CDR3 DNA: TGTGCCAGCAGCGCGGGACTTTCCACCGGGGAGCTGTTTTTT
CDR3 protein: CASSAGLSTGELFF
D gene: -
V gene: TRBV7-8
clone size: -
J gene: TRBJ2-2

CDR3 DNA: TGTGCCAGCAGTATTAACAGCTACATGAACACTGAAGCTTTCTTT
CDR3 protein: CASSINSYMNTEAFF
D gene: -
V gene: TRBV27
clone size: -
J gene: TRBJ1-1

CDR3 DNA: TGTGCCAGCAGCGTACAAGGGAGCACAGATACGCAGTATTTT
CDR3 protein: CASSVQGSTDTQYF
D gene: -
V gene: TRBV9
clone size: -
J gene: TRBJ2-3

CDR3 DNA: TGTGCCAGCAGTCCGGGGACTAGCGACGAGCAGTACTTC
CDR3 protein: CASSPGTSDEQYF
D gene: TRBD2
V gene: TRBV12-3/TRBV12-4
clone size: -
J gene: TRBJ2-7

CDR3 DNA: TGTGCCAGCAGCTTAGGCAGGTCGAACACTGAAGCTTTCTTT
CDR3 protein: CASSLGRSNTEAFF
D gene: -
V gene: TRBV7-9
clone size: -
J gene: TRBJ1-1

CDR3 DNA: TGTGCCAGCAGCGGGACAGGATCCTACGAGCAGTACTTC
CDR3 protein: CASSGTGSYEQYF
D gene: TRBD1
V gene: TRBV13
clone size: -
J gene: TRBJ2-7

CDR3 DNA: TGTGCCAGCAGCCATGGTAGTGGGGGATACAATGAGCAGTTCTTC
CDR3 protein: CASSHGSGGYNEQFF
D gene: -
V gene: TRBV3-1/TRBV3-2
clone size: -
J gene: TRBJ2-1

CDR3 DNA: TGCGCCAGCAGTGAGTGGACAACTCTCTACGAGCAGTACTTC
CDR3 protein: CASSEWTTLYEQYF
D gene: -
V gene: TRBV10-1
clone size: -
J gene: TRBJ2-7

CDR3 DNA: TGTGCCAGTAACCGTGAAGGGACAGGGTATGGCTACACCTTC
CDR3 protein: CASNREGTGYGYTF
D gene: TRBD1
V gene: TRBV19
clone size: -
J gene: TRBJ1-2

CDR3 DNA: TGTGCCATCAAGAAAAGTTTGGGGGGACCGCAAGAGACCCAGTACTTC
CDR3 protein: CAIKKSLGGPQETQYF
D gene: -
V gene: TRBV10-3
clone size: -
J gene: TRBJ2-5

CDR3 DNA: TGTGCCAGCTGTCAAAACCCCGGGACAGGGGTGAATGGCTACACCTTC
CDR3 protein: CASCQNPGTGVNGYTF
D gene: TRBD1
V gene: TRBV6-8
clone size: -
J gene: TRBJ1-2

CDR3 DNA: TGCAGCGTACTGGGGCGGGACGGGGCAGGGGAGCAGTACTTC
CDR3 protein: CSVLGRDGAGEQYF
D gene: -
V gene: TRBV29-1
clone size: -
J gene: TRBJ2-7

CDR3 DNA: TGTGCCAGCAGCTTAATTGGGGAGAGTGTTGAAGCTTTCTTT
CDR3 protein: CASSLIGESVEAFF
D gene: -
V gene: TRBV7-9
clone size: -
J gene: TRBJ1-1

CDR3 DNA: TGTGCCAGCGACGGGAAAAAAGCGAACACCGGGGAGCTGTTTTTT
CDR3 protein: CASDGKKANTGELFF
D gene: -
V gene: TRBV7-9
clone size: -
J gene: TRBJ2-2

CDR3 DNA: TGTGCTAGTGCCCCAGAAGGGGGGCAGCCCCAGCATTTT
CDR3 protein: CASAPEGGQPQHF
D gene: -
V gene: TRBV12-5
clone size: once
J gene: TRBJ1-5

CDR3 DNA: TGTGCCAGCAGTCAAAGAGACAGGGGCCGTTCTGAAGCTTTCTTT
CDR3 protein: CASSQRDRGRSEAFF
D gene: TRBD1
V gene: TRBV5-8
clone size: -
J gene: TRBJ1-1

CDR3 DNA: TGTGCCAGCAGTGAAGACCGGGGGGGCCTTGATGAGCAGTTCTTC
CDR3 protein: CASSEDRGGLDEQFF
D gene: TRBD2
V gene: TRBV6-1
clone size: -
J gene: TRBJ2-1

CDR3 DNA: TGTGCCAGCAGCTTAGCAGACAGGGAAACGTCTGAAGCTTTCTTT
CDR3 protein: CASSLADRETSEAFF
D gene: TRBD1
V gene: TRBV11-1
clone size: -
J gene: TRBJ1-1

CDR3 DNA: TGTGCCAGCAGTGAGGTTAACAGGGGGTCAGAGACCCAGTACTTC
CDR3 protein: CASSEVNRGSETQYF
D gene: TRBD1
V gene: TRBV2
clone size: -
J gene: TRBJ2-5

CDR3 DNA: TGTGCTATGGGCAATCAGCCCCAGCATTTT
CDR3 protein: CAMGNQPQHF
D gene: -
V gene: TRBV12-5
clone size: few
J gene: TRBJ1-5

CDR3 DNA: TGTGCCAGCAGCGTAGCCGGGACAGGGGTCTCCTACGAGCAGTACTTC
CDR3 protein: CASSVAGTGVSYEQYF
D gene: TRBD1
V gene: TRBV9
clone size: -
J gene: TRBJ2-7

CDR3 DNA: TGTGCCAGCAGCTTCCGGGGGGAATATGGCTACACCTTC
CDR3 protein: CASSFRGEYGYTF
D gene: -
V gene: TRBV5-4
clone size: -
J gene: TRBJ1-2

CDR3 DNA: TGTGCCAGCAGTTTAAGTTGGGGGGCTGAAGCTTTCTTT
CDR3 protein: CASSLSWGAEAFF
D gene: -
V gene: TRBV12-3/TRBV12-4
clone size: -
J gene: TRBJ1-1

CDR3 DNA: TGTGCCAGCAGATCCCACCGGGGCCGAAATTTGGGCTACACCTTC
CDR3 protein: CASRSHRGRNLGYTF
D gene: -
V gene: TRBV27
clone size: -
J gene: TRBJ1-2

CDR3 DNA: TGTGCCAGCTCTTCTGTTGGGGAAAGCAATCAGCCCCAGCATTTT
CDR3 protein: CASSSVGESNQPQHF
D gene: -
V gene: TRBV18
clone size: -
J gene: TRBJ1-5

CDR3 DNA: TGTGCCAGCAGTGAACGCGGCAGGCAACTGTTTTTT
CDR3 protein: CASSERGRQLFF
D gene: -
V gene: TRBV6-1
clone size: -
J gene: TRBJ1-4

CDR3 DNA: TGTGCCAGCAGCCAACAGGGGTCAGGAAACACCATATATTTT
CDR3 protein: CASSQQGSGNTIYF
D gene: -
V gene: TRBV3-1/TRBV3-2
clone size: -
J gene: TRBJ1-3

CDR3 DNA: TGTGCCAGCAGCGGTGCAGGTGGCAATGAGCAGTTCTTC
CDR3 protein: CASSGAGGNEQFF
D gene: -
V gene: TRBV11-3
clone size: -
J gene: TRBJ2-1

CDR3 DNA: TGTGCCAGCAGTTCAAATAGCAATCAGCCCCAGCATTTT
CDR3 protein: CASSSNSNQPQHF
D gene: -
V gene: TRBV6-5
clone size: many
J gene: TRBJ1-5

CDR3 DNA: TGTGCCAGCAGCGAACCCGACACCGTCCTAGAAATGGGCACAGATACGCAGTATTTT
CDR3 protein: CASSEPDTVLEMGTDTQYF
D gene: -
V gene: TRBV6-4
clone size: -
J gene: TRBJ2-3

CDR3 DNA: TGTGCCAGCAGTTACAACCCCCTGCGGGGGCTGGAGCAGTACTTC
CDR3 protein: CASSYNPLRGLEQYF
D gene: -
V gene: TRBV6-5
clone size: -
J gene: TRBJ2-7

CDR3 DNA: TGTGCCAGCAGCCAATCGCTGGGGAATGAGCAGTTCTTC
CDR3 protein: CASSQSLGNEQFF
D gene: -
V gene: TRBV7-8
clone size: -
J gene: TRBJ2-1

CDR3 DNA: TGTGCCACCAGCAGAGATCTATACGTCGGGGTCTCTGAAGCTTTCTTT
CDR3 protein: CATSRDLYVGVSEAFF
D gene: -
V gene: TRBV15
clone size: -
J gene: TRBJ1-1

CDR3 DNA: TGTGCCAGCAGCTTGGGACAGGGGAACACTGAAGCTTTCTTT
CDR3 protein: CASSLGQGNTEAFF
D gene: TRBD1
V gene: TRBV7-6
clone size: -
J gene: TRBJ1-1